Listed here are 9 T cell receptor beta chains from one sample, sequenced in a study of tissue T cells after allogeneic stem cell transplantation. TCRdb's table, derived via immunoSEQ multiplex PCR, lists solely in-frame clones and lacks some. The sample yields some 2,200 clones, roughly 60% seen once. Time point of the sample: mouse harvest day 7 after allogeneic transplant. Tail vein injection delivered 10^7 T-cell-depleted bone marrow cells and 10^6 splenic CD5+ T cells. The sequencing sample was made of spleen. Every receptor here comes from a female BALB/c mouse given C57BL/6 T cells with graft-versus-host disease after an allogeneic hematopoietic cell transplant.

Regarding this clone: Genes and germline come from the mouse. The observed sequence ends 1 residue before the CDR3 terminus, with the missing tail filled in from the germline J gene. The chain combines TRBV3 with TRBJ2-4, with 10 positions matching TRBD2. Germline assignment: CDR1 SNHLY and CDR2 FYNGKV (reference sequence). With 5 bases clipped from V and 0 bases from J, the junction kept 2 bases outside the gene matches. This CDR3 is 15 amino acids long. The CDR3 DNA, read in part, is TGTGCCAGCAGCCCGGACTGGGGGAGTCAAAACACCTTGTAC. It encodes CASSPDWGSQNTLY. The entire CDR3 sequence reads CASSPDWGSQNTLYF. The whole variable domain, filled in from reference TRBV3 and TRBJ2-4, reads GPKVLQIPSHQIIDMGQMVTLNCDPVSNHLYFYWYKQILGQQMEFLVNFYNGKVMEKSKLFKDQFSVERPDGSYFTLKIQPTALEDSAVYFCASSPDWGSQNTLYFGAGTRLSVL.

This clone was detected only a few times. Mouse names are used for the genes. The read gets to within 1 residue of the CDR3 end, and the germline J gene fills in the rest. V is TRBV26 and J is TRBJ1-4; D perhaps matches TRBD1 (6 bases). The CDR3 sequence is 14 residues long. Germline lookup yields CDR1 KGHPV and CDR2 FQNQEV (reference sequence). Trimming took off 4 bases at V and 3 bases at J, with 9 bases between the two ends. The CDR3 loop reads CASSPQGPNERLFF. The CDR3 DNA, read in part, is TGTGCCAGCAGTCCACAGGGTCCCAACGAAAGATTATTT.

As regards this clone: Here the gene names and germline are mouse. This CDR3 reads CAWTLTGGAGAEQFF. CDR3 DNA, as far as it was read: TGTGCCTGGACTTTAACTGGGGGGGCGGGAGCTGAGCAGTTC. The chain couples TRBV31 to TRBJ2-1; 11 positions match TRBD2. The read is 1 residue too short to cover the CDR3 end, so that end is filled in from the germline J gene. Germline V gives CDR1 GKSSPN, CDR2 SITVG. The CDR3 contains 15 residues. The junction had 9 bases not matched to a gene; V was cut back by 4 bases and J by 7 bases.

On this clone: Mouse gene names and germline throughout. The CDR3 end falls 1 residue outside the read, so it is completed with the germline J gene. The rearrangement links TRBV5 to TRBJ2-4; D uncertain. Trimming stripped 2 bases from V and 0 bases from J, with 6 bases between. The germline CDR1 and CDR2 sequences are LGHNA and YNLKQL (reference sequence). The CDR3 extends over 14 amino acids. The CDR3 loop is CASSQYSSQNTLYF. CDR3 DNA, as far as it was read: TGTGCCAGCAGCCAATATTCTAGTCAAAACACCTTGTAC.

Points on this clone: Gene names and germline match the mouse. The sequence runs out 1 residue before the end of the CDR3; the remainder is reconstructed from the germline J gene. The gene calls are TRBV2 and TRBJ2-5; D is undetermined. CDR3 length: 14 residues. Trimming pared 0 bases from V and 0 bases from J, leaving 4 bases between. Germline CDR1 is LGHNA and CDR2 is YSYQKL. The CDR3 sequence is CASSQDGNQDTQYF. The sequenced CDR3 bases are TGTGCCAGCAGCCAAGATGGGAACCAAGACACCCAGTAC.

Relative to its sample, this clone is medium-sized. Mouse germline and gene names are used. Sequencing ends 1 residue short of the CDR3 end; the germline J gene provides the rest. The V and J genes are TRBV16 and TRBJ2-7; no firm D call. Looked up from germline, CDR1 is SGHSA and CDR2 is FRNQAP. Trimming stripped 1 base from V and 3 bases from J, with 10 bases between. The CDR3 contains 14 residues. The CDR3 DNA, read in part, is TGTGCAAGCAGCTTAGGGCCAACTCTCTATGAACAGTAC. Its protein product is CASSLGPTLYEQY. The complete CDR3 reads CASSLGPTLYEQYF.

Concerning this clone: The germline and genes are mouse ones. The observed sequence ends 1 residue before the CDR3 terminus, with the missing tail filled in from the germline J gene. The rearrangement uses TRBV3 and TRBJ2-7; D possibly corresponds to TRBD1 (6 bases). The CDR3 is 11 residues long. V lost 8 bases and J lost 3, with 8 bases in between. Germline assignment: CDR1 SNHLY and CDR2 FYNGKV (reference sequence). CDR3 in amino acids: CASGDNYEQYF. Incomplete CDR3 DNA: TGTGCCAGCGGGGACAACTATGAACAGTAC.

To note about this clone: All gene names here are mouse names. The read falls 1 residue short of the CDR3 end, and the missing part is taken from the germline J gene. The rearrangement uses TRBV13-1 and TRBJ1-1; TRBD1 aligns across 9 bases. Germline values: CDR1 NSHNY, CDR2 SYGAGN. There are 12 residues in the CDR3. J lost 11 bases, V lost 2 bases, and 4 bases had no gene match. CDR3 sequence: CASSEVDRGVFF. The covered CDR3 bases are TGTGCCAGCAGTGAGGTGGACAGGGGCGTCTTC.

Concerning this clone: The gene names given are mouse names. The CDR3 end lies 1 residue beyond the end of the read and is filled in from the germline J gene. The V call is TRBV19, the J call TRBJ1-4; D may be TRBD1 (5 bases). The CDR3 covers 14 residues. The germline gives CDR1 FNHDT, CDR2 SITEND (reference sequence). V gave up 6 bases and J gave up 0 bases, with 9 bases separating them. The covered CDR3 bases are TGTGCCAGCAAGGACAACTTTTCCAACGAAAGATTATTT. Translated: CASKDNFSNERLF. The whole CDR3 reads CASKDNFSNERLFF.